Sequencing of this T cell receptor (beta chain) was carried out in a study of chemoradiotherapy in HPV16-positive cancers. For the study at large: Functional T-cell assays on two HPV16-positive patients' cells defined candidate HPV-specific clones and common TCR motifs. Study results and caveats: Better recurrence-free survival went with HPV-responsive T-cell expansion in HPV16-positive patients.

Notes on this clone: Antigen unknown.

Over chemoradiotherapy, repertoires were sampled more than once. Clones were read by immunoSEQ multiplex PCR, and TCRdb kept only the in-frame ones, dropping some. The top ten clones hold around 14% of a sample with about 17,000 clones, 90% of them seen once. The trim removed 1 base at V and 7 bases at J, leaving 3 bases unmatched. The CDR3 has 16 amino acids. Germline assignment: CDR1 SEHNR and CDR2 FQNEAQ (reference sequence). This rearrangement joins TRBV7-9 to TRBJ1-6; 11 bases agree with TRBD1. This sequence was found in a human donor with HPV-associated anogenital cancer. The material sequenced was blood, taken from a patient who underwent chemoradiotherapy. CDR3 region: CASSLDGTGGNSPLHF. The CDR3 DNA reads as TGTGCCAGCAGCTTAGACGGGACAGGGGGAAATTCACCCCTCCACTTT.